These 18 T cell receptor beta chains originate from one sample sequenced in a study of HIV-infected patients and healthy controls. TCRdb redid the calling of the 5' RACE reads with MiXCR, one entry per CDR3 protein. The table records around 64,000 distinct CDR3 sequences, about 17% of them present only once. Sequences were obtained from CD4+ T cells from blood. Receptor source: a human donor in good health.

This chain uses TRBV12-3 or TRBV12-4 with TRBJ2-5, with no clear D. The CDR3 spans 15 residues. V was clipped by 1 base and J by 2 bases, with 11 bases between them. The CDR3 protein is CASSLVDTAQETQYF. The CDR3 bases are TGTGCCAGCAGTTTAGTAGACACAGCTCAAGAGACCCAGTACTTC.

This clonotype showed up many times. The chain links TRBV28 to TRBJ1-4; D is unresolved. The ends were cut back, 2 bases at V and 4 bases at J, with 8 bases in the middle. This CDR3 is 14 amino acids long. Germline assignment: CDR1 MDHEN and CDR2 SYDVKM. The DNA of the CDR3 is TGTGCCAGCAGTTTACGGCTCCTTAATGAAAAACTGTTTTTT. This gives the protein CASSLRLLNEKLFF.

The gene calls are TRBV5-4 and TRBJ2-2; possibly TRBD1 for D (6 bases). Germline-derived CDR1 and CDR2 are SGHNT and YYREEE (reference sequence). V lost 3 bases to trimming and J lost 5 bases, with 14 bases between them. The CDR3 is 15 residues long. CDR3 in amino acids: CASSSFDRKTGELFF. CDR3 DNA sequence: TGTGCCAGCAGCTCCTTCGACAGGAAGACCGGGGAGCTGTTTTTT.

This clonotype showed up just a few times. The rearrangement joins TRBV2 to TRBJ2-2; possibly TRBD1 for D (6 bases). This CDR3 spans 15 amino acids. Germline values: CDR1 SNHLY, CDR2 FYNNEI. V lost 6 bases and J 2 bases, leaving 13 bases between the germline ends. The DNA for the CDR3 is TGTGCCAGCAGAGCCGGGACAACAAACACCGGGGAGCTGTTTTTT. Protein: CASRAGTTNTGELFF.

For the CDR3, the DNA is TGCAGTGCTACCCATCCTGCCGGGGGTTACGAGCAGTACTTC. Translation: CSATHPAGGYEQYF. J is TRBJ2-7 and V is TRBV20-1; TRBD2 is a possible D gene (6 bases). The CDR3 has 14 residues. Germline CDR1 reads DFQATT; CDR2 reads SNEGSKA (reference sequence). Trimming pared 4 bases from V and 4 bases from J, leaving 17 bases between.

The J gene is TRBJ2-3, the V gene TRBV6-6; 8 bases agree with TRBD1. Germline values: CDR1 MNHNY, CDR2 SVGAGI (reference sequence). CDR3 size: 16 residues. The V and J ends lost 6 bases and 1 base, in that order; junction bases with no gene match: 9. Written as DNA, the CDR3 is TGTGCCAGCAGACGACAGGGGACGGGGGGCACAGATACGCAGTATTTT. Translating it yields CASRRQGTGGTDTQYF.

This chain joins TRBV12-3 or TRBV12-4 and TRBJ2-1, with TRBD2 matching 12 bases. The CDR3 length is 13 residues. V lost 7 bases, J lost 6 bases, and 1 base stayed unmatched. CDR3 amino acids: CASTGLAGNEQFF. CDR3 DNA sequence: TGTGCCAGCACGGGACTAGCGGGCAATGAGCAGTTCTTC.

This clonotype was seen only a few times. This chain links TRBV14 with TRBJ2-3; D perhaps matches TRBD2 (5 bases). The CDR3 is 16 amino acids. Deletions cut 4 bases from V and 5 bases from J, with 19 bases between. In germline, CDR1 is SGHDN, CDR2 FVKESK. CDR3 protein: CASSPASASRGDTQYF. Here the CDR3 DNA reads TGTGCCAGCAGCCCAGCCTCGGCTAGCCGAGGAGATACGCAGTATTTT.

The chain uses TRBV7-2 and TRBJ1-2, with 8 bases that match TRBD1. The V and J ends lost 1 base and 6 bases, in that order; junction bases with no gene match: 10. The germline V gene encodes CDR1 SGHTA and CDR2 FQGNSA. This CDR3 has 16 residues. CDR3 sequence reads: CASSLGVDRGRNGYTF. CDR3 bases: TGTGCCAGCAGCTTAGGGGTTGACAGGGGTCGAAATGGCTACACCTTC.

V gene TRBV5-4 combines with J gene TRBJ1-2, with 10 nucleotides matching TRBD1. After removal of 3 bases from V and 4 bases from J, the junction contained 6 bases not matched to a gene. Germline lookup yields CDR1 SGHNT and CDR2 YYREEE (reference sequence). The CDR3 is 15 amino acids. CDR3 amino acids: CASSSGTGEPYGYTF. Here the CDR3 DNA reads TGTGCCAGCAGCTCCGGGACAGGGGAACCCTATGGCTACACCTTC. The complete variable domain, with remaining parts taken from reference TRBV5-4 and TRBJ1-2, reads ETGVTQSPTHLIKTRGQQVTLRCSSQSGHNTVSWYQQALGQGPQFIFQYYREEENGRGNFPPRFSGLQFPNYSSELNVNALELDDSALYLCASSSGTGEPYGYTFGSGTRLTVV.

This clonotype was detected many times. This chain uses TRBV5-1 with TRBJ2-5; unclear D gene. The CDR3 consists of 14 residues. CDR1 SGHRS and CDR2 YFSETQ come from the germline V gene. V was shortened by 1 base and J by 2 bases, with 9 bases between the two germline ends. CDR3 loop: CASSLHSQQETQYF. CDR3 coding DNA: TGCGCCAGCAGCTTGCATAGCCAGCAAGAGACCCAGTACTTC. Using reference TRBV5-1 and TRBJ2-5 for the parts outside the CDR3, the full variable domain is KAGVTQTPRYLIKTRGQQVTLSCSPISGHRSVSWYQQTPGQGLQFLFEYFSETQRNKGNFPGRFSGRQFSNSRSEMNVSTLELGDSALYLCASSLHSQQETQYFGPGTRLLVL.

This clonotype was detected a few times. The genes are TRBV7-3 and TRBJ2-1; TRBD1 matches at 10 bases. This CDR3 contains 15 residues. Germline lookup yields CDR1 SGHTA and CDR2 FQGTGA. Germline trimming cut 5 bases from V and 2 bases from J; bases unmatched to any gene: 3. CDR3 DNA sequence: TGTGCCAGCAGCCAGACAGGGGGCGCCTACAATGAGCAGTTCTTC. Amino acid sequence: CASSQTGGAYNEQFF.

This clonotype has a handful of counts. The chain joins TRBV20-1 to TRBJ2-3; D possibly corresponds to TRBD2 (7 bases). V lost 6 bases to trimming and J lost 4 bases, with 20 bases between them. The V gene's germline CDR1 is DFQATT and CDR2 SNEGSKA (reference sequence). There are 15 residues in the CDR3. The CDR3 spells CSARGASGLPDTQYF. CDR3 coding DNA: TGCAGTGCCCGGGGGGCCAGTGGGTTACCAGATACGCAGTATTTT.

This clonotype was found once. The CDR3 here is CASSFGELNTEAFF. Here the CDR3 DNA reads TGTGCCAGCAGCTTTGGGGAGTTGAACACTGAAGCTTTCTTT. The chain joins TRBV7-2 to TRBJ1-1; D remains ambiguous. The length of the CDR3 is 14 residues. CDR1 is SGHTA, CDR2 FQGNSA, per germline. V dropped 3 bases and J dropped 0 bases, with 8 bases sitting between them.

The sample holds a few counts of this clonotype. The chain has TRBV7-2 and TRBJ2-7; 7 bases are shared with TRBD2. This CDR3 has 13 residues. The germline gives CDR1 SGHTA, CDR2 FQGNSA. V shed 4 bases, J shed 4 bases, and the junction held 4 bases outside the gene matches. CDR3 in DNA: TGTGCCAGCAGCTATCTGCGGGAGTACGAGCAGTACTTC. Translating gives CASSYLREYEQYF.

The rearrangement joins TRBV2 to TRBJ1-3, with 7 bases lining up with TRBD1. CDR3 size: 15 residues. Trimming removed 6 bases from V and 2 bases from J; junction bases left unmatched: 7. CDR1 SNHLY and CDR2 FYNNEI come from the germline V gene. The DNA for the CDR3 is TGTGCCAGCAGGGAGCAGGGGGTTGCTGGAAACACCATATATTTT. Protein product: CASREQGVAGNTIYF.

The chain has TRBV2 and TRBJ2-1; 9 nucleotides agree with TRBD1. The CDR3 extends over 15 amino acids. CDR1 and CDR2 from the germline V gene are SNHLY and FYNNEI. J lost 6 bases, V lost 3 bases, and 6 bases had no gene match. The CDR3 DNA reads as TGTGCCAGCAGTGAGCGGACAGGGGTGCTCAATGAGCAGTTCTTC. Its protein is CASSERTGVLNEQFF.

This clonotype was picked up a small number of times. The chain carries TRBV29-1 and TRBJ1-5; a weak D match, TRBD1 (6 bases). Germline V CDR1 and CDR2: SQVTM, ANQGSEA. V dropped 3 bases and J dropped 4 bases, with 13 bases sitting between them. There are 14 residues in the CDR3. This CDR3 reads CSVDGGGENQPQHF. The CDR3 DNA is TGCAGCGTTGACGGAGGGGGGGAGAATCAGCCCCAGCATTTT.